Listed below are T cell receptor beta chains from one sample, sequenced in a study of PD-1 blockade in classical Hodgkin lymphoma. Sequencing used immunoSEQ multiplex PCR; TCRdb keeps in-frame clones, though not all of them. The sample shows around 21,000 clones, approximately 84% of them seen only once. The source material was CD8+ T cells from blood, sampled before the fourth cycle of nivolumab. The receptor set was obtained from a human donor with classical Hodgkin lymphoma. The conserved cysteine and the conserved F or W are not part of the CDR3 here. Each record gives: J gene, V gene, CDR3 protein.

J: TRBJ1-4; V: TRBV28; CDR3: ASSYRHLASEKLF
J: TRBJ1-2; V: TRBV28; CDR3: ASSPRQGGYGYT
J: TRBJ2-5; V: TRBV4-2; CDR3: ASSQDREGRETQY
J: TRBJ1-1; V: TRBV7-8; CDR3: ASRVRDRDSEAF
J: TRBJ1-5; V: TRBV15; CDR3: AIRADYSNQPQH
J: TRBJ2-3; V: TRBV19; CDR3: ASSIGASTDTQY
J: TRBJ1-2; V: TRBV19; CDR3: ASSIIGLNGYT
J: TRBJ1-1; V: TRBV19; CDR3: ASTVMDKAVSEAF
J: TRBJ1-1; V: TRBV5-1; CDR3: ASSLTYDFQAF
J: TRBJ2-2; V: TRBV28; CDR3: ASRKDRGTGELF
J: TRBJ2-7; V: TRBV5-8; CDR3: ASGTPRNYEQY
J: TRBJ2-3; V: TRBV4-2; CDR3: ASSPTAGGDPTQY
J: TRBJ2-2; V: TRBV14; CDR3: ASSQDFVGVPGELF
J: TRBJ2-3; V: TRBV29-1; CDR3: SVESWDSTDTQY
J: TRBJ2-2; V: TRBV6-1; CDR3: ASSEGDSYTGELF
J: TRBJ1-2; V: TRBV4-1; CDR3: ASSQDRPGQGYGYT
J: TRBJ1-2; V: TRBV10-3; CDR3: AISWDRGGLDYGYT
J: TRBJ2-6; V: TRBV29-1; CDR3: SVERGSGQGPTGANVLT
J: TRBJ2-2; V: TRBV6-6; CDR3: ASTPWEGPSTGELF
J: TRBJ1-2; V: TRBV9; CDR3: ASSVAQGDGYT
J: TRBJ2-7; V: TRBV7-9; CDR3: ASSLGQGGYEQY
J: TRBJ1-1; V: TRBV28; CDR3: ASSSRTNTEAF
J: TRBJ1-4; V: TRBV13; CDR3: ASSRQGGGEKLF
J: TRBJ1-1; V: TRBV29-1; CDR3: SALGGAANTEAF
J: TRBJ2-7; V: TRBV28; CDR3: ASSPDSGGRSYEQY
J: TRBJ2-7; V: TRBV19; CDR3: ASSAGARSSYEQY
J: TRBJ2-1; V: TRBV7-2; CDR3: ASSSLPESSYNEQF
J: TRBJ2-3; V: TRBV9; CDR3: ASSESGENTGTQY
J: TRBJ2-5; V: TRBV2; CDR3: ASSEGVALGETQY
J: TRBJ1-6; V: TRBV4-3; CDR3: ASSQDSGTGWNSPLH
J: TRBJ2-7; V: TRBV6-6; CDR3: ASRGIGQEKYEQY
J: TRBJ2-1; V: TRBV30; CDR3: AWTSGVYNEQF
J: TRBJ2-7; V: TRBV4-2; CDR3: ASSQRYWRGSYEQY
J: TRBJ2-5; V: TRBV7-9; CDR3: ASSTRDPLRGYQETQY
J: TRBJ2-7; V: TRBV9; CDR3: ASSGRIGDEQY
J: TRBJ2-7; V: TRBV6-5; CDR3: ASRTGDYEQY
J: TRBJ2-7; V: TRBV11-2; CDR3: ASSPDGVPYEQY